This TCR beta chain was captured in a study of T cells in Graves' hyperthyroidism and ophthalmopathy. Study observations and caveats: A 13 V-J signature model discriminated ophthalmopathy versus stable hyperthyroidism. Ophthalmopathy, which appeared later, was predicted by the model a median around 6 months before onset. Clonotypes that were expanded in thyroid above 0.001 mostly appeared in blood too.

The junction had 5 bases not matched to a gene; V was cut back by 6 bases and J by 5 bases. The CDR3 has 13 residues. Germline V gene data show CDR1 as SGHAT and CDR2 as FQNNGV. It was RNA transcripts that yielded the amplified TCR beta CDR3 regions. Using the HTBI primer set, a first-round RT-PCR was run on the TCR CDR3. TCRdb analysed the multiplex PCR reads with MiXCR anew, one entry per CDR3 protein. Of 610,000 or so distinct CDR3 sequences listed, around 46% are singletons. As for this clonotype: As yet, its antigen is unknown.

Stable disease denoted Graves' hyperthyroidism without ophthalmopathy progression within 18 months. The genes are TRBV11-2 and TRBJ2-7, with TRBD1 matching 9 bases. This TCR derives from a woman younger than 35 with Graves' hyperthyroidism. The material sequenced was peripheral blood or thyroid tissue (not recorded which). CDR3 coding DNA: TGTGCCAGCAGAACAACAGGGGGCAACGAGCAGTACTTC. It yields the protein CASRTTGGNEQYF.